This TCR beta chain is drawn from a study of blood T cell repertoires in COVID-19. Background on the study: The cDNA or gDNA used as material had been derived from T cells, B-cell-depleted T cells, or PBMCs.

Unmatched junction bases numbered 9, after V lost 6 bases and J lost 5 bases. Per the germline V gene, CDR1 is SNHLY and CDR2 is FYNNEI. This CDR3 is 17 amino acids long. The data were produced by immunoSEQ multiplex PCR, yet TCRdb's version contains in-frame clones alone and is incomplete. This table holds under 500,000 clones, around 89% found once. The source material was peripheral blood. The TCR was taken from a woman aged 25 to 39 with acute or convalescent COVID-19. The rearrangement links TRBV2 to TRBJ2-1, with 14 bases lining up with TRBD2. The CDR3 sequence: CASRVRTSGGTDNEQFF. CDR3 sequence (DNA): TGTGCCAGCAGAGTACGGACTAGCGGGGGGACCGACAATGAGCAGTTCTTC.